The 21 T cell receptor beta chains presented below share a single source sample, sequenced in a study of post-analysis software for immune sequencing data. General study results and limits: In patients, about five TRBV segments were more frequent than in controls, with TRBV5-6, TRBV5-1 and TRBV20-1 among them.

Antigen specificity for these receptors is unknown. TCR beta cDNA libraries included unique molecular identifiers. Using its own MiXCR run on the PCR reads, TCRdb lists one record per CDR3 protein. This sample has 450,000 to 650,000 distinct CDR3 sequences, with roughly 46% found just once. Sequencing was performed on blood. The receptors derive from a girl between 10 and 17 years old with multiple sclerosis.

V and J are TRBV3-1 and TRBJ1-4; 8 positions match TRBD1. The CDR3 totals 18 residues. V lost 3 bases to trimming and J lost 3 bases; unmatched junction nucleotides: 12. The germline V gene encodes CDR1 LGHDT and CDR2 YNNKEL (reference sequence). The CDR3 DNA reads TGTGCCAGCAGCCATACCCCGGACAGGGACGGCCCTAATGAAAAACTGTTTTTT. It encodes CASSHTPDRDGPNEKLFF.

The chain carries TRBV12-3 or TRBV12-4 and TRBJ1-5; TRBD1 agrees at 9 bases. The CDR3 sequence is 15 residues long. The V segment lost 5 bases and the J segment 3 bases; nucleotides outside the gene matches: 5. The CDR3 region has the DNA TGTGCCAGCAGTGCACAGGGGGCCCTCAATCAGCCCCAGCATTTT. Its translation is CASSAQGALNQPQHF.

This clonotype was seen only a few times. V is TRBV18 and J is TRBJ2-7; no definite D call. With 5 bases removed from V and 4 bases from J, the gap between germline ends came to 9 bases. The CDR3 is 12 residues long. CDR1 KGHSH and CDR2 LQKENI come from the germline V gene. The chain's CDR3 is CASSNIGYEQYF. The CDR3 DNA sequence: TGTGCCAGCTCAAATATCGGATACGAGCAGTACTTC.

The chain joins TRBV6-2 or TRBV6-3 to TRBJ2-7; no definite D call. The germline CDR1 and CDR2 sequences are MNHEY and SVGEGT. V lost 8 bases and J lost 0, with 8 bases in between. This CDR3 region has 12 residues. The CDR3 DNA reads TGTGCCAGCGCTCAGAGCTCCTACGAGCAGTACTTC. Translated: CASAQSSYEQYF.

The V gene is TRBV7-2, the J gene TRBJ2-7, with D perhaps TRBD1 or TRBD2 (5 bases each). Between the trimmed V and J ends, which lost 4 bases and 0 bases, there was a span of 16 bases. This CDR3 has 16 amino acids. Germline V gives CDR1 SGHTA, CDR2 FQGNSA. The CDR3: CASSSWGGSSSYEQYF. In nucleotides, the CDR3 is TGTGCCAGCAGCTCGTGGGGCGGGTCGAGCTCCTACGAGCAGTACTTC.

This clonotype was counted a few times. This chain connects TRBV5-5 to TRBJ2-7; 12 bases line up with TRBD2. The CDR3 is made up of 15 amino acids. Germline V gene data show CDR1 as SGHKS and CDR2 as YYEKEE (reference sequence). After removal of 4 bases from V and 5 bases from J, the junction contained 7 bases not matched to a gene. CDR3 nucleotides: TGTGCCAGCAGCCGTCGACTAGCGGGGGTCCACGAGCAGTACTTC. It is translated as CASSRRLAGVHEQYF.

This clonotype was observed a handful of times. This sequence joins TRBV9 and TRBJ2-3; D is undetermined. Germline CDR1 and CDR2: SGDLS and YYNGEE. The CDR3 is made up of 15 amino acids. V lost 0 bases and J lost 1, with 9 bases in between. This chain's CDR3 is CASSVARSGTDTQYF. In nucleotides, the CDR3 is TGTGCCAGCAGCGTAGCCAGGTCAGGCACAGATACGCAGTATTTT.

This clonotype appeared a few times. The rearrangement joins TRBV5-1 to TRBJ1-2; a possible D gene is TRBD1 (5 bases). Deletions cut 0 bases from V and 3 bases from J, with 12 bases between. CDR3 length equals 15 residues. Germline assignment: CDR1 SGHRS and CDR2 YFSETQ. The CDR3 sequence is CASSLGIWGDYGYTF. CDR3 DNA sequence: TGCGCCAGCAGCTTGGGTATCTGGGGCGACTATGGCTACACCTTC. Full variable domain (rest looked up from reference TRBV5-1 and TRBJ1-2): KAGVTQTPRYLIKTRGQQVTLSCSPISGHRSVSWYQQTPGQGLQFLFEYFSETQRNKGNFPGRFSGRQFSNSRSEMNVSTLELGDSALYLCASSLGIWGDYGYTFGSGTRLTVV.

The DNA of the CDR3 is TGCAGTGCTCAGATGACAGGGGACCCTAATGAAAAACTGTTTTTT. Translation gives CSAQMTGDPNEKLFF. The V gene is TRBV20-1, the J gene TRBJ1-4, with 8 bases identical to TRBD1. Germline CDR1 is DFQATT and CDR2 is SNEGSKA (reference sequence). This CDR3 has 15 residues. With V trimmed by 5 bases and J by 3 bases, 8 bases remained unmatched.

The chain combines TRBV9 with TRBJ1-1; weak D call: TRBD1 (6 bases). With 4 bases removed from V and 1 base from J, the gap between germline ends came to 14 bases. Germline V CDR1 and CDR2: SGDLS, YYNGEE. The CDR3 is 15 residues long. In DNA, the CDR3 is TGTGCCAGCAGCCCCCTGGACAGACCGAACACTGAAGCTTTCTTT. It translates to CASSPLDRPNTEAFF. Filled out from reference TRBV9 and TRBJ1-1, the complete variable domain reads DSGVTQTPKHLITATGQRVTLRCSPRSGDLSVYWYQQSLDQGLQFLIQYYNGEERAKGNILERFSAQQFPDLHSELNLSSLELGDSALYFCASSPLDRPNTEAFFGQGTRLTVV.

The rearrangement links TRBV12-3 or TRBV12-4 to TRBJ2-1; TRBD1 aligns across 7 bases. The ends lost 7 bases at V and 0 bases at J; junction bases unmatched: 9. The CDR3 extends over 16 amino acids. The CDR3 loop reads CASITGVRSSYNEQFF. The CDR3, as DNA: TGTGCCAGCATAACAGGGGTCCGCAGCTCCTACAATGAGCAGTTCTTC.

This sequence joins TRBV6-1 and TRBJ1-2; D gene uncertain. The CDR3 runs to 13 residues. Trimming pared 0 bases from V and 6 bases from J, leaving 8 bases between. The germline V gene encodes CDR1 MNHNS and CDR2 SASEGT. The CDR3 reads CASSEAPGNGYTF. For the CDR3, the DNA is TGTGCCAGCAGTGAAGCGCCGGGAAATGGCTACACCTTC.

This chain joins TRBV7-2 and TRBJ2-3; D gene ambiguous. The ends were cut back, 5 bases at V and 4 bases at J, with 13 bases in the middle. The CDR3 sequence is 14 residues long. CDR1 SGHTA and CDR2 FQGNSA come from the germline V gene. The CDR3 DNA follows: TGTGCCAGCAGCCTTCTCGGAGAGGCAGATACGCAGTATTTT. Its protein is CASSLLGEADTQYF.

The chain links TRBV29-1 to TRBJ1-1; D is undetermined. CDR3 length: 15 residues. V shed 1 base and J shed 5 bases, with 17 bases lying between them. Germline CDR1 is SQVTM and CDR2 is ANQGSEA. DNA for the CDR3: TGCAGCGTTGAAGGGCGGTCCAGAGCTGGGACTGAAGCTTTCTTT. Its translation: CSVEGRSRAGTEAFF.

This clonotype was observed a handful of times. The gene calls are TRBV10-3 and TRBJ1-2; 7 nucleotides match TRBD1. CDR3 size: 16 residues. Trimming removed 2 bases from V and 0 bases from J; junction bases left unmatched: 6. Germline CDR1 reads ENHRY; CDR2 reads SYGVKD. Written as DNA, the CDR3 is TGTGCCATCAGTGAGCTGGACAGGACGGCTAACTATGGCTACACCTTC. Residues: CAISELDRTANYGYTF.

The count of this clonotype is one. The rearrangement uses TRBV18 and TRBJ2-3; 9 nucleotides line up with TRBD2. Germline trimming cut 3 bases from V and 2 bases from J; bases unmatched to any gene: 15. The CDR3 sequence is 19 residues long. Germline loops: CDR1 KGHSH, CDR2 LQKENI. The CDR3: CASSPEGGGVPPLTDTQYF. The DNA of the CDR3 is TGTGCCAGCTCACCTGAGGGCGGGGGGGTGCCGCCTCTCACAGATACGCAGTATTTT.

This clonotype has a count of ten or more. The chain has TRBV5-1 and TRBJ2-7; the D gene could be TRBD1 or TRBD2 (6 bases each). Germline loops: CDR1 SGHRS, CDR2 YFSETQ. Deletions cut 0 bases from V and 4 bases from J, with 14 bases between. The length of the CDR3 is 15 residues. Here the CDR3 reads CASSLAGARTYEQYF. The CDR3 bases are TGCGCCAGCAGCTTGGCGGGGGCGCGAACTTACGAGCAGTACTTC.

The chain recombines TRBV7-9 with TRBJ2-1; perhaps TRBD2 as D (6 bases). Trimming left V 3 bases short and J 0 bases short, with 12 bases between. Germline V gene lookup returns CDR1 SEHNR and CDR2 FQNEAQ (reference sequence). The CDR3 extends over 16 amino acids. For the CDR3, the DNA is TGTGCCAGCAGCTTCATGGACGGGAGCTCCTACAATGAGCAGTTCTTC. Protein product: CASSFMDGSSYNEQFF. Full variable domain (missing parts from reference TRBV7-9 and TRBJ2-1): DTGVSQNPRHKITKRGQNVTFRCDPISEHNRLYWYRQTLGQGPEFLTYFQNEAQLEKSRLLSDRFSAERPKGSFSTLEIQRTEQGDSAMYLCASSFMDGSSYNEQFFGPGTRLTVL.

The genes are TRBV5-1 and TRBJ2-1; 7 nucleotides match TRBD2. Germline CDR1 SGHRS, CDR2 YFSETQ. This CDR3 comprises 21 residues. Trimming cost V 4 bases and J 5 bases; bases outside gene matches: 27. Written as DNA, the CDR3 is TGCGCCAGCAGCCTGATAGCACGAACTAGCGCCGAACGGAGCCGGAACAATGAGCAGTTCTTC. It specifies CASSLIARTSAERSRNNEQFF.

This clonotype was seen a single time. The chain combines TRBV12-3 or TRBV12-4 with TRBJ2-1; TRBD1 aligns across 11 bases. The CDR3 runs 15 residues. The V and J ends lost 4 bases and 7 bases, in that order; junction bases with no gene match: 6. As DNA, the CDR3 is TGTGCCAGCAGTTGGGGGGACAGGGGGAGGAATGAGCAGTTCTTC. Its translation is CASSWGDRGRNEQFF.

This clonotype occurred many times. The chain couples TRBV7-8 to TRBJ2-3; D remains unclear. Trimming pared 5 bases from V and 0 bases from J, leaving 15 bases between. CDR1 is SGHVS and CDR2 is FQNEAQ in the germline V gene. This CDR3 is built from 16 residues. As DNA, the CDR3 is TGTGCCAGCAGCCTAGACATGGCAGCTAGCACAGATACGCAGTATTTT. This gives the protein CASSLDMAASTDTQYF.